One and the same sample provided the 14 T cell receptor beta chains below, sequenced in a study of shared clonotypes between healthy human individuals. The naive CD8 fraction comprised CD45RO-negative cells positively selected for CCR7 and excluded terminally differentiated effector memory CD45RA+ cells. Sequencing used immunoSEQ multiplex PCR; TCRdb keeps in-frame clones, though not all of them. Of some 2.1 million clones in the sample, about 94% were seen once. Sequences were obtained from naive CD8+ T cells from PBMCs. Every receptor here comes from a man aged 18 to 30 in good health. Some clones in this sample may be carry-over from other donors' samples.

The rearrangement links TRBV10-1 to TRBJ1-1; unclear D gene. Germline CDR1 reads WNHNN; CDR2 reads SYGVQD (reference sequence). V dropped 4 bases and J dropped 3 bases, with 9 bases sitting between them. The CDR3 covers 13 residues. This chain's CDR3 is CASSVNQYTEAFF. The CDR3 bases are TGCGCCAGCAGTGTCAACCAATACACTGAAGCTTTCTTT.

The V gene is TRBV7-9, the J gene TRBJ2-7; 9 positions match TRBD2. This CDR3 region has 17 residues. From germline, CDR1 is SEHNR and CDR2 FQNEAQ (reference sequence). V lost 5 bases to trimming and J lost 3 bases; unmatched junction nucleotides: 14. This CDR3 reads CASSTGLLAGSVYEQYF. In nucleotides, the CDR3 is TGTGCCAGCAGCACGGGCTTACTAGCGGGTTCGGTCTACGAGCAGTACTTC.

The chain has TRBV9 and TRBJ2-1, with D uncertain. The CDR3 consists of 16 residues. Germline CDR1 and CDR2: SGDLS and YYNGEE. The germline V and J ends were trimmed by 3 bases and 0 bases, with 13 bases remaining between them. The chain's CDR3 is CASSEGHWSSYNEQFF. The CDR3 DNA is TGTGCCAGCAGCGAGGGCCACTGGAGCTCCTACAATGAGCAGTTCTTC.

The chain combines TRBV6-5 with TRBJ2-7; the match to TRBD2 covers 8 bases. J was trimmed by 2 bases and V by 5 bases; bases with no gene match: 8. CDR1 is MNHEY, CDR2 SVGAGI, per germline. This CDR3 is built from 15 residues. This chain's CDR3 is CASSPREGRTYEQYF. DNA for the CDR3: TGTGCCAGCAGTCCCCGGGAGGGACGTACCTACGAGCAGTACTTC.

The CDR3 loop is CASSPSHMNTEAFF. CDR3 bases: TGTGCCAGCAGTCCATCCCACATGAACACTGAAGCTTTCTTT. The rearrangement joins TRBV28 to TRBJ1-1; no clear D gene. CDR3 length: 14 residues. The germline gives CDR1 MDHEN, CDR2 SYDVKM. V was trimmed by 5 bases and J by 0 bases, leaving 10 bases between them.

Remarks on this clone: The sample contains more than one DNA sequence encoding this CDR3. The chain uses TRBV19 and TRBJ1-1; TRBD1 is a possible D gene (5 bases). The V gene's germline CDR1 is LNHDA and CDR2 SQIVND (reference sequence). This CDR3 is built from 14 residues. V was trimmed by 2 bases and J by 0 bases, leaving 7 bases between them. CDR3 in amino acids: CASSIQGLNTEAFF. CDR3 nucleotide sequence: TGTGCCAGTAGTATACAGGGCTTGAACACTGAAGCTTTCTTT.

The chain recombines TRBV10-3 with TRBJ1-1; D may be TRBD1 (5 bases). The germline gives CDR1 ENHRY, CDR2 SYGVKD. With 6 bases removed from V and 1 base from J, the gap between germline ends came to 12 bases. The CDR3 totals 14 residues. The CDR3 DNA sequence: TGTGCCATCAGCCTGACAGCCCAGAACACTGAAGCTTTCTTT. Protein product: CAISLTAQNTEAFF.

The rearrangement uses TRBV5-1 and TRBJ2-2; 10 nucleotides agree with TRBD1. CDR1 and CDR2 (germline): SGHRS, YFSETQ. The CDR3 has 15 residues. The trim removed 4 bases at V and 6 bases at J, leaving 6 bases unmatched. CDR3 sequence: CASSDRDRGPGELFF. Here the CDR3 DNA reads TGCGCCAGCAGCGACCGGGACAGGGGCCCCGGGGAGCTGTTTTTT.

Comment on this clone: Other nucleotide sequences in the sample specify the same CDR3. V gene TRBV25-1 combines with J gene TRBJ1-1; tentative D call: TRBD1 (5 bases). Germline V gives CDR1 MGHDK, CDR2 SYGVNS. Trimming took 6 bases from V and 3 from J, leaving 11 bases between them. The CDR3 loop spans 13 amino acids. The CDR3 bases are TGTGCCAGCAGGCAGGGTAGGGACACTGAAGCTTTCTTT. It yields the protein CASRQGRDTEAFF.

V is TRBV18 and J is TRBJ2-1; D may correspond to TRBD1 or TRBD2 (5 bases each). Germline loops: CDR1 KGHSH, CDR2 LQKENI. The CDR3 contains 15 residues. V lost 6 bases and J lost 2, with 14 bases in between. CDR3 region: CASSPGTETYNEQFF. In DNA, the CDR3 is TGTGCCAGCTCGCCCGGGACCGAGACCTACAATGAGCAGTTCTTC.

To note about this clone: The identical CDR3 is also encoded by other nucleotide sequences in the sample. The chain joins TRBV7-9 to TRBJ2-7; 10 bases line up with TRBD1. The CDR3 loop spans 15 amino acids. Per the germline V gene, CDR1 is SEHNR and CDR2 is FQNEAQ (reference sequence). The V gene end was trimmed by 3 bases and the J gene end by 0 bases; junction bases not matched to a gene: 2. CDR3 DNA: TGTGCCAGCAGCTTGTGGGACAGGGGCTCCTACGAGCAGTACTTC. As protein: CASSLWDRGSYEQYF.

This clone appeared a single time. V and J are TRBV6-1 and TRBJ2-5; no reliable D call. The V and J ends lost 0 bases and 5 bases respectively, with 16 bases between them. CDR1 and CDR2 (germline): MNHNS, SASEGT. CDR3 size: 16 residues. DNA of the CDR3: TGTGCCAGCAGTGAAGCCGTGGGTTTTTATGGGGAGACCCAGTACTTC. It is translated as CASSEAVGFYGETQYF.

The chain couples TRBV30 to TRBJ2-3; 7 positions agree with TRBD1. Germline V gene lookup returns CDR1 GTSNPN and CDR2 SVGIG (reference sequence). The ends lost 1 base at V and 10 bases at J; junction bases unmatched: 8. The CDR3 is 13 amino acids. As DNA, the CDR3 is TGTGCCTGGAGTGACAGGGACAGAGTACCGCAGTATTTT. This gives the protein CAWSDRDRVPQYF.

The V and J genes are TRBV7-9 and TRBJ2-7; D perhaps matches TRBD2 (7 bases). This CDR3 region has 18 residues. V gave up 5 bases and J gave up 2 bases, with 25 bases separating them. Looked up from germline, CDR1 is SEHNR and CDR2 is FQNEAQ (reference sequence). As DNA, the CDR3 is TGTGCCAGCAGCACCTCCGGTGGGGGGGCCTTTCTTCCCTACGAGCAGTACTTC. Its protein is CASSTSGGGAFLPYEQYF.